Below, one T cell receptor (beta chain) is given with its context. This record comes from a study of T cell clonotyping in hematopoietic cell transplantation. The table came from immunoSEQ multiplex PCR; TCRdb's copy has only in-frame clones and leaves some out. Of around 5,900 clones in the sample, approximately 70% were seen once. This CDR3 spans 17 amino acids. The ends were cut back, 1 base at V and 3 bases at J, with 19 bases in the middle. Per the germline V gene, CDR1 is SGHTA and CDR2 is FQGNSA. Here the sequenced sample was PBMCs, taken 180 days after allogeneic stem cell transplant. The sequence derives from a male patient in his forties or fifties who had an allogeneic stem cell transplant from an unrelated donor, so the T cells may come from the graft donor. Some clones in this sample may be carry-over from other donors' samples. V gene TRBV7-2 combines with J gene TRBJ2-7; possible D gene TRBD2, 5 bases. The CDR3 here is CASSLGELRREYYEQYF. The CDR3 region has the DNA TGTGCCAGCAGCTTAGGGGAGTTGAGAAGGGAATACTACGAGCAGTACTTC.